A selection of T cell receptor beta chains follows, all from one sample in a study of blood T cell repertoires in COVID-19. Sequencing used immunoSEQ multiplex PCR; TCRdb keeps in-frame clones, though not all of them. The sample holds about 130,000 clones; about 80% are singletons and the top ten take roughly 3%. The sequencing input was peripheral blood. The receptors shown here come from a woman older than 75 with acute or convalescent COVID-19. Each CDR3 is given without its conserved first and last residue. D genes are given only for firm matches.

J: TRBJ2-1; V: TRBV7-2; D: TRBD2; CDR3: ASSLLGGIVHEQF
J: TRBJ1-4; V: TRBV7-9; D: -; CDR3: ASSFSRNEKLF
J: TRBJ2-5; V: TRBV27; D: -; CDR3: ASSLSRGEETQY
J: TRBJ1-2; V: TRBV18; D: -; CDR3: ASSPPGSASANYGYT
J: TRBJ1-2; V: TRBV11-2; D: TRBD1; CDR3: ASSPGQNPNYGYT
J: TRBJ1-1; V: TRBV5-1; D: TRBD1; CDR3: ASSSTGGPTEAF
J: TRBJ2-7; V: TRBV21-1; D: -; CDR3: ASSKGLGSGGPTYEQY
J: TRBJ1-1; V: TRBV6-2/TRBV6-3; D: -; CDR3: ASSYSITQGNTEAF
J: TRBJ1-6; V: TRBV5-1; D: -; CDR3: ASPKCVIGRESYNSPLH
J: TRBJ2-7; V: TRBV29-1; D: -; CDR3: SVLAPSGGAYEQY
J: TRBJ1-6; V: TRBV19; D: TRBD1; CDR3: ASSWGQGKNSPLH
J: TRBJ2-2; V: TRBV30; D: -; CDR3: AWNGGRPGELF
J: TRBJ1-1; V: TRBV18; D: -; CDR3: ASSLTTGMNTEAF
J: TRBJ1-2; V: TRBV7-2; D: -; CDR3: ASSQSRGSGMWGYT
J: TRBJ1-1; V: TRBV30; D: -; CDR3: AWSEQTEAF
J: TRBJ2-3; V: TRBV25-1; D: -; CDR3: ASSDPGVSTDTQY
J: TRBJ2-2; V: TRBV6-6; D: TRBD2; CDR3: ASSPLRLAGGRGGELF
J: TRBJ1-2; V: TRBV18; D: -; CDR3: ASSPFGGSNYGYT
J: TRBJ2-7; V: TRBV30; D: -; CDR3: AWSVTGHYEQY
J: TRBJ1-5; V: TRBV5-1; D: -; CDR3: ASSPGLISNQPQH
J: TRBJ1-2; V: TRBV5-1; D: TRBD1; CDR3: ASSLAGTESPSGYT
J: TRBJ1-4; V: TRBV5-1; D: -; CDR3: ASSPRQGLSEKLF
J: TRBJ2-7; V: TRBV4-2; D: TRBD1; CDR3: ASSQVRDRASYEQY
J: TRBJ1-2; V: TRBV9; D: -; CDR3: ASSVDTNYYGYT
J: TRBJ1-4; V: TRBV6-5; D: -; CDR3: ASSPTISSSEKLF
J: TRBJ1-1; V: TRBV6-5; D: -; CDR3: ASSRGGNTEAF
J: TRBJ2-3; V: TRBV5-6; D: TRBD1; CDR3: ASRGTGQEDTQY
J: TRBJ1-2; V: TRBV19; D: TRBD1; CDR3: ASSQGQGTYGYT
J: TRBJ2-1; V: TRBV5-1; D: TRBD1; CDR3: ASSLVGTGHNEQF
J: TRBJ1-5; V: TRBV30; D: TRBD1; CDR3: AWSRTGLNQPQH
J: TRBJ1-4; V: TRBV27; D: -; CDR3: ASSSLNRGFSNEKLF
J: TRBJ2-3; V: TRBV3-1/TRBV3-2; D: -; CDR3: ASTLTGLPTDTQY
J: TRBJ1-2; V: TRBV27; D: -; CDR3: ASSPRRGIDYGYT
J: TRBJ1-5; V: TRBV5-1; D: TRBD1; CDR3: ASSPGTGGSDQPQH
J: TRBJ1-6; V: TRBV6-5; D: TRBD1; CDR3: ASSYSYRGANSPLH
J: TRBJ1-2; V: TRBV12-3/TRBV12-4; D: -; CDR3: ASSRQPYGYT
J: TRBJ1-1; V: TRBV6-5; D: -; CDR3: ASSWGGDTEAF
J: TRBJ2-3; V: TRBV9; D: TRBD2; CDR3: ASSVGGTRTSTDTQY
J: TRBJ1-1; V: TRBV7-8; D: TRBD1; CDR3: ASRSTGGPNTEAF
J: TRBJ2-2; V: TRBV7-2; D: TRBD1; CDR3: ASSTRSTGFTGELF
J: TRBJ2-7; V: TRBV7-2; D: -; CDR3: ASSFYRASGGY
J: TRBJ2-3; V: TRBV7-2; D: TRBD1; CDR3: ASSPGGAIDTQY
J: TRBJ2-7; V: TRBV6-5; D: TRBD2; CDR3: ASSPAGVTYEQY
J: TRBJ2-1; V: TRBV4-2; D: TRBD2; CDR3: ASSSRGGRLNEQF
J: TRBJ1-2; V: TRBV19; D: TRBD1; CDR3: ASKARRQGFGGYT
J: TRBJ2-1; V: TRBV7-2; D: TRBD1; CDR3: ASSDWQGADEQF
J: TRBJ2-7; V: TRBV6-5; D: -; CDR3: ASSYSRVLLSYEQY
J: TRBJ1-2; V: TRBV6-5; D: -; CDR3: ASTPYNYGYT
J: TRBJ1-2; V: TRBV2; D: TRBD1; CDR3: ASTSGQGVGGYT
J: TRBJ1-6; V: TRBV19; D: TRBD1; CDR3: ASRPPGQGGNSPLH
J: TRBJ1-3; V: TRBV3-1/TRBV3-2; D: TRBD1; CDR3: ASSSQGVAGNTIY
J: TRBJ2-2; V: TRBV12-3/TRBV12-4; D: -; CDR3: ASSFLRTGELF
J: TRBJ2-6; V: TRBV6-5; D: -; CDR3: ASSYRGGSGANVLT
J: TRBJ2-3; V: TRBV7-8; D: TRBD2; CDR3: ASTQGGTRADTQY
J: TRBJ2-1; V: TRBV7-2; D: TRBD2; CDR3: ASSSSAGELYNEQF